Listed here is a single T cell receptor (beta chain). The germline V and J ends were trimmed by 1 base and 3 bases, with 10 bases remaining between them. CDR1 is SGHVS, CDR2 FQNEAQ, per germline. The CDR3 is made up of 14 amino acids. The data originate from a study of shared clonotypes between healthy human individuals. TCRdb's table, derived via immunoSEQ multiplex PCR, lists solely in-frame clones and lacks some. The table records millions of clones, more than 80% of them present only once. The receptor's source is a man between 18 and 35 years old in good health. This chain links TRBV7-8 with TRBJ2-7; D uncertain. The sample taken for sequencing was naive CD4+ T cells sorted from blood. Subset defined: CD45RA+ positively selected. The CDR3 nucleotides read TGTGCCAGCAGCTTAGAACCAGCGAGCTACGAGCAGTACTTC. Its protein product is CASSLEPASYEQYF.